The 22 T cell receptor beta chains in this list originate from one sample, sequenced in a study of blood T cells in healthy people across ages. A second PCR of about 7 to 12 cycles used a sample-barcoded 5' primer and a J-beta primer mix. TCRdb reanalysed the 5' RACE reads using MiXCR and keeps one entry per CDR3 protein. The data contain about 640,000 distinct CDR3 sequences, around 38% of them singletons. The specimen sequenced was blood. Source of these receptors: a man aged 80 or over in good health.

This CDR3 is CASSPPGGQIVNTQYF. The DNA of the CDR3 is TGTGCCAGCAGCCCACCTGGGGGACAGATTGTTAATACGCAGTATTTT. The chain uses TRBV3-1 and TRBJ2-3; 7 bases are a match to TRBD1. Germline V CDR1 and CDR2: LGHDT, YNNKEL (reference sequence). Trimming removed 4 bases from V and 7 bases from J; junction bases left unmatched: 14. The CDR3 has 16 amino acids.

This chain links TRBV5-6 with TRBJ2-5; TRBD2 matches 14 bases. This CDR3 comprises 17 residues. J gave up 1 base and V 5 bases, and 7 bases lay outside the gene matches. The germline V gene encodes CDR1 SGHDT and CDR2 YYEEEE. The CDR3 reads CASSFRTSGRLQETQYF. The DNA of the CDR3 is TGTGCCAGCAGTTTCCGGACTAGCGGGAGGCTCCAAGAGACCCAGTACTTC.

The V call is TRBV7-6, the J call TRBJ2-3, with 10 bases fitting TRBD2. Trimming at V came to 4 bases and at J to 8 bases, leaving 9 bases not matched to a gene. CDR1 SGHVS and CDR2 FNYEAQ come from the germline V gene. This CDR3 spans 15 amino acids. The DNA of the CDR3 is TGTGCCAGCAGCTCTAGCGGGGGCCGTTCAGTTACGCAGTATTTT. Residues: CASSSSGGRSVTQYF.

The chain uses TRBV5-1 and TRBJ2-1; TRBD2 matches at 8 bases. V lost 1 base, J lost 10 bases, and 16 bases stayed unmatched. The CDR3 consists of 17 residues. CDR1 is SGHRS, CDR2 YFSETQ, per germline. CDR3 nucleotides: TGCGCCAGCAGCTTGTCCCCGGGAGGGCCGGGAGAAAGGGAGCAGTTCTTC. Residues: CASSLSPGGPGEREQFF.

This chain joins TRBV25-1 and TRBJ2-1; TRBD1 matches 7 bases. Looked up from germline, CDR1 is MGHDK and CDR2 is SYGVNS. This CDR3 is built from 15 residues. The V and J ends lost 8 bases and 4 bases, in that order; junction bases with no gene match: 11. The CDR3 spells CASGPPGQNYNEQFF. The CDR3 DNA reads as TGTGCCAGCGGACCCCCGGGACAGAATTACAATGAGCAGTTCTTC.

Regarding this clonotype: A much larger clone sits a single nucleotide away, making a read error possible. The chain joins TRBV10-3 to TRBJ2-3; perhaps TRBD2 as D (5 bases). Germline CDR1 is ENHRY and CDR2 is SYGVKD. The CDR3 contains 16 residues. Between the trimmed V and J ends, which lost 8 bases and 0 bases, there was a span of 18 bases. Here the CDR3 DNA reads TGTGCCATCGGTGGCGGTAGGACGGGGAGCACAGATACGCAGTATTTT. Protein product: CAIGGGRTGSTDTQYF.

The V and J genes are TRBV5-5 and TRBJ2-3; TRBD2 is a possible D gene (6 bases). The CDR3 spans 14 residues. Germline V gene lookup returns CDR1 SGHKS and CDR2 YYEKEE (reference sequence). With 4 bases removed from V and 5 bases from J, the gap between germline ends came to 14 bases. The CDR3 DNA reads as TGTGCCAGCAGCCGCGGCGGGGCGCAAGATACGCAGTATTTT. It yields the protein CASSRGGAQDTQYF.

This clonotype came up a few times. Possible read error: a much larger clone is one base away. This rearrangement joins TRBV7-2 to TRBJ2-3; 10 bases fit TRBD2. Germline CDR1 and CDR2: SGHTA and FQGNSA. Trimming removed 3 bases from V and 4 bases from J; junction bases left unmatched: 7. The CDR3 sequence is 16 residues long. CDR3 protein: CASSFLSGRAADTQYF. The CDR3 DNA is TGTGCCAGCAGCTTCTTAAGCGGGAGGGCGGCAGATACGCAGTATTTT.

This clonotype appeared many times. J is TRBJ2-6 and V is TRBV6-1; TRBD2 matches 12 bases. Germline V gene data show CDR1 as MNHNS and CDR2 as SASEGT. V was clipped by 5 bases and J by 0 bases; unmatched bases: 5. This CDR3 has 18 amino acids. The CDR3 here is CASSQTSGGPSGANVLTF. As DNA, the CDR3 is TGTGCCAGCAGTCAGACTAGCGGGGGACCCTCTGGGGCCAACGTCCTGACTTTC.

The CDR3 coding sequence is TGTGCCTGGAGCAGAAGGGAACAGGGATTGACCAACGTCCTGACTTTC. Protein sequence: CAWSRREQGLTNVLTF. This chain connects TRBV30 to TRBJ2-6, with D possibly matching TRBD1 (6 bases). V was shortened by 3 bases and J by 8 bases, with 20 bases between the two germline ends. This CDR3 contains 16 residues. In germline, CDR1 is GTSNPN, CDR2 SVGIG (reference sequence).

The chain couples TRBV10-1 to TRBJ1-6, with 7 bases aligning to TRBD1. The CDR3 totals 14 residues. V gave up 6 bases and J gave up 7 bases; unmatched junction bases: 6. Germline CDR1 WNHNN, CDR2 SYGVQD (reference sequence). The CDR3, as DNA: TGCGCCAGCAGCCGGGACAGCCTCAATTCACCCCTCCACTTT. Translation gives CASSRDSLNSPLHF.

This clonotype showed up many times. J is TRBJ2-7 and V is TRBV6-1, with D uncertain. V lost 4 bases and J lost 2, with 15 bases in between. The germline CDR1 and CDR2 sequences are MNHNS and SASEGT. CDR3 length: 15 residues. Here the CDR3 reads CASSAQRVVPYEQYF. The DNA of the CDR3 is TGTGCCAGCAGTGCCCAGCGTGTGGTACCCTACGAGCAGTACTTC.

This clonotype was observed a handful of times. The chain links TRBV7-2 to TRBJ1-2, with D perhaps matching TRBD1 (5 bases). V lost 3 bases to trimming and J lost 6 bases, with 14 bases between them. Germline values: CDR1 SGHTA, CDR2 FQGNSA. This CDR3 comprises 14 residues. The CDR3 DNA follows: TGTGCCAGCAGCTTCAGGCAGGGAGGCGATGGCTACACCTTC. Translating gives CASSFRQGGDGYTF.

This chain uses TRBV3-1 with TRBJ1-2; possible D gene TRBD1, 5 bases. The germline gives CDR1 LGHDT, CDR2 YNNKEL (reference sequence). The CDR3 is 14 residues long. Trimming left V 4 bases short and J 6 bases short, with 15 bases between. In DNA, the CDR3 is TGTGCCAGCAGCCCCCGGGACGCACCCGATGGCTACACCTTC. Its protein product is CASSPRDAPDGYTF.

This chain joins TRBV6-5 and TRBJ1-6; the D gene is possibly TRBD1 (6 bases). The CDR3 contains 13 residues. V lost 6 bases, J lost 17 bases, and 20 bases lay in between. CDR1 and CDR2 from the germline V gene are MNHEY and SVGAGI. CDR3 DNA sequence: TGTGCCAGCAGCCGCGACTTACAGGGACGGATCCACTTT. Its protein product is CASSRDLQGRIHF.

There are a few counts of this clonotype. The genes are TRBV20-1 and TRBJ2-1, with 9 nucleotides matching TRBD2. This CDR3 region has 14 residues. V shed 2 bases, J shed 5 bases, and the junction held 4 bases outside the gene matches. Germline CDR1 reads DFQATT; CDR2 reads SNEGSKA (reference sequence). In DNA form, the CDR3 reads TGCAGTGCTAGAAGGGGACTAGCCGACAATGAGCAGTTCTTC. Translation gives CSARRGLADNEQFF.

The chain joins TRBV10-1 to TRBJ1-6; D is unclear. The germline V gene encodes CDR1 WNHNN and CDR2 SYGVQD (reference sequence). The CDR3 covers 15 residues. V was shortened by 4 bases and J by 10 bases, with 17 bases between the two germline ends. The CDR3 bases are TGCGCCAGCAGTGCAGACGGATCCCCGGAGTCACCCCTCCACTTT. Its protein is CASSADGSPESPLHF.

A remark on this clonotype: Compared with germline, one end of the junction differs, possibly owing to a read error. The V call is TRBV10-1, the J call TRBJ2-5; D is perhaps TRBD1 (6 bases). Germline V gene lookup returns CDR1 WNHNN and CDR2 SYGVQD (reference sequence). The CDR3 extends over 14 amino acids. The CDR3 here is CANSGNQGFGEQYF. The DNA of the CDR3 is TGCGCCAACAGTGGGAACCAGGGGTTCGGGGAGCAGTACTTC.

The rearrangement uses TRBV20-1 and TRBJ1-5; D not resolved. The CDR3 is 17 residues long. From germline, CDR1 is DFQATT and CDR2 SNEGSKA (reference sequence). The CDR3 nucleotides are TGCAGCCGTAATACACCACCGGGCCTCCTGTCTGATCAGCCCCAGCATTTT. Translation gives CSRNTPPGLLSDQPQHF.

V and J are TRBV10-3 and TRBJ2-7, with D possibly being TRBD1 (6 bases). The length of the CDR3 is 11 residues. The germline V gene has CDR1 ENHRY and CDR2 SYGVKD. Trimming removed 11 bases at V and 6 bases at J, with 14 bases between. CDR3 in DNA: TGTGCCGTCGGGACATCAGCCGAGCAGTACTTC. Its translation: CAVGTSAEQYF.

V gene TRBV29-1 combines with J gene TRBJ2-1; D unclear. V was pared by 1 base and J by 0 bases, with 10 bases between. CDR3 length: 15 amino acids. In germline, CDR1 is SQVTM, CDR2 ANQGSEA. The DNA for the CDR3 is TGCAGCGTTGAAGCGTCCCAACACTCCTACAATGAGCAGTTCTTC. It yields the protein CSVEASQHSYNEQFF.

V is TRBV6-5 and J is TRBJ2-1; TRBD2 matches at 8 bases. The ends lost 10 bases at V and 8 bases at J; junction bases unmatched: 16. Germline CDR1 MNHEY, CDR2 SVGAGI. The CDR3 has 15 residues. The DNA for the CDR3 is TGTGCCACCTCCCCAGCCATGCGGGAGGTTTATGAGCAGTTCTTC. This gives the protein CATSPAMREVYEQFF.